This T cell receptor (beta chain) was recorded in a study of T cell repertoires in cytomegalovirus infection. Study at large: Used in the study were CMV epitopes, some recently identified and HLA-C-restricted, others well-studied and HLA-B-restricted.

TCRdb reprocessed the reads with MiXCR, giving one entry per CDR3 protein. This sample has approximately 110,000 distinct CDR3 sequences, with about 40% found just once. There are many counts of this clonotype. Its antigen is unidentified. Study conclusions and caveats: There were HLA-C-restricted CMV-specific TCR beta clonotypes dominating the ex vivo response.

V lost 2 bases to trimming and J lost 5 bases; unmatched junction nucleotides: 5. CDR1 is SGHTA, CDR2 FQGNSA, per germline. The CDR3 contains 14 residues. The chain recombines TRBV7-2 with TRBJ2-7; 8 nucleotides match TRBD2. The sequenced sample was CD8+ T cells from cultured PBMCs, obtained from culture after CMV antigen stimulation. The clonotype originates from a human donor in good health (CMV status not recorded). Some clones in this sample may be carry-over from other donors' samples. CDR3 sequence reads: CASSLYGRVDEQYF. The CDR3 DNA sequence: TGTGCCAGCAGCTTATACGGGAGGGTGGACGAGCAGTACTTC.